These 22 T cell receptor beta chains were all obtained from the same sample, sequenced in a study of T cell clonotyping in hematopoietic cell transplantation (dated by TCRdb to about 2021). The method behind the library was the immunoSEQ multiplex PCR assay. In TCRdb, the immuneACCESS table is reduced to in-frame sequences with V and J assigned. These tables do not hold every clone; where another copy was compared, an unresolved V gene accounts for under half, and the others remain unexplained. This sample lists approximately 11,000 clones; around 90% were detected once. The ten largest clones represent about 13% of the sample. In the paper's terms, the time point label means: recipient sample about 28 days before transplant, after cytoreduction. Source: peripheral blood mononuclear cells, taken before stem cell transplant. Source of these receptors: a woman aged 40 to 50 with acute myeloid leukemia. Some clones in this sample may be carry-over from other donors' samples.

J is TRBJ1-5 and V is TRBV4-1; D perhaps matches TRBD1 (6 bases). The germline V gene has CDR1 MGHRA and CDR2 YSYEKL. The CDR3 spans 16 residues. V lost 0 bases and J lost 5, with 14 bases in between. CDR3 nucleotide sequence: TGCGCCAGCAGCCAAGATGAGGGGGACTCCTATCAGCCCCAGCATTTT. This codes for CASSQDEGDSYQPQHF.

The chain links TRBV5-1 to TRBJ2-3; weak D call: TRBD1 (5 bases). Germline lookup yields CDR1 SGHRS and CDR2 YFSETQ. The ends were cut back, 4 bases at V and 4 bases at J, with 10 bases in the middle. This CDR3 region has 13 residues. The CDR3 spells CASSTRVPDTQYF. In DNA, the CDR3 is TGCGCCAGCAGCACCAGGGTGCCAGATACGCAGTATTTT.

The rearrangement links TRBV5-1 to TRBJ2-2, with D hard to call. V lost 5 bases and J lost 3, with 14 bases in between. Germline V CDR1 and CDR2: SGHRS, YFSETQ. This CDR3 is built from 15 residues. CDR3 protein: CASSPAVPDTGELFF. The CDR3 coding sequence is TGCGCCAGCAGTCCCGCTGTACCGGACACCGGGGAGCTGTTTTTT.

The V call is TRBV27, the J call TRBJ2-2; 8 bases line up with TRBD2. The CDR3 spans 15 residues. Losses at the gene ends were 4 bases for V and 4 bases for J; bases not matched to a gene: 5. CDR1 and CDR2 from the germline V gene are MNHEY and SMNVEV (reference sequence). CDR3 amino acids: CASSYLAGPTGELFF. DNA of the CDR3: TGTGCCAGCAGTTACCTAGCGGGTCCCACCGGGGAGCTGTTTTTT.

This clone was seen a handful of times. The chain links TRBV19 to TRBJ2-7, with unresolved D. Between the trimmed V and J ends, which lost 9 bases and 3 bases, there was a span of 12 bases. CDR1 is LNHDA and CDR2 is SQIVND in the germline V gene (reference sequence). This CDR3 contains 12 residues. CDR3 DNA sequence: TGTGCCAGCCCCCCCGCCGGCTACGAGCAGTACTTC. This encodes CASPPAGYEQYF.

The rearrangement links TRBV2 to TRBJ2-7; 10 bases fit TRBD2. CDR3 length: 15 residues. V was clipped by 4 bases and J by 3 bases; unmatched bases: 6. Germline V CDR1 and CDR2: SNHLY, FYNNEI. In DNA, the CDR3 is TGTGCCAGCAGTGGTACCGGGACTAGCGACTACGAGCAGTACTTC. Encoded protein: CASSGTGTSDYEQYF.

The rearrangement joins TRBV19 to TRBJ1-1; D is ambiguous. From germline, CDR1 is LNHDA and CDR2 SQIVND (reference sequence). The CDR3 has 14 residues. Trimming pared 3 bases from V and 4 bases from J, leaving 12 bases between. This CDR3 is CASSIFVWATEAFF. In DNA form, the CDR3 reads TGTGCCAGTAGTATTTTCGTTTGGGCCACTGAAGCTTTCTTT.

The CDR3 loop is CAWSEGIGEKLFF. In DNA, the CDR3 is TGTGCCTGGAGTGAGGGGATAGGTGAAAAACTGTTTTTT. This chain joins TRBV30 and TRBJ1-4; weak D call: TRBD1 (5 bases). V was shortened by 1 base and J by 7 bases, with 10 bases between the two germline ends. The CDR3 is 13 residues long. Germline CDR1 GTSNPN, CDR2 SVGIG (reference sequence).

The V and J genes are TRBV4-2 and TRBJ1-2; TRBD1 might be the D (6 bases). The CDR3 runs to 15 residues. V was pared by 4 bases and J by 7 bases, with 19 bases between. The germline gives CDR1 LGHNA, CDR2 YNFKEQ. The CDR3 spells CASSRGGNGVAGYTF. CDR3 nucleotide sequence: TGTGCCAGCAGCCGAGGGGGAAACGGGGTAGCTGGCTACACCTTC.

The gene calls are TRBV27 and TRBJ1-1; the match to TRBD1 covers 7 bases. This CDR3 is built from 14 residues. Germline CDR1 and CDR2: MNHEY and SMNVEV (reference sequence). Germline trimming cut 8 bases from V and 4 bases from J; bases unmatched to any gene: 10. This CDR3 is CASRTPGGGTEAFF. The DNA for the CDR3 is TGTGCCAGCCGCACTCCAGGGGGAGGCACTGAAGCTTTCTTT.

For the CDR3, the DNA is TGTGCCAGCAGCCTAGGGCGGGGGCTCGGAGAGACCCAGTACTTC. It specifies CASSLGRGLGETQYF. This rearrangement joins TRBV7-2 to TRBJ2-5; tentatively, D is TRBD2 (7 bases). V was clipped by 5 bases and J by 4 bases, with 17 bases between them. The germline gives CDR1 SGHTA, CDR2 FQGNSA. This CDR3 region has 15 residues.

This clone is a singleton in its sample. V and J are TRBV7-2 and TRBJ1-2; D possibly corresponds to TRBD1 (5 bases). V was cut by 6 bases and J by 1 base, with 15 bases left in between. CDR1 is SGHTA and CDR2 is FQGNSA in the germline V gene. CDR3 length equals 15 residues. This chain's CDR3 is CASSQGGAINYGYTF. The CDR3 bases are TGTGCCAGCAGTCAAGGCGGGGCGATTAACTATGGCTACACCTTC.

Here the CDR3 reads CASSARTGAKETQYF. CDR3 bases: TGTGCCAGCAGCGCGCGGACAGGAGCAAAAGAGACCCAGTACTTC. The chain joins TRBV11-2 to TRBJ2-5; 7 nucleotides match TRBD1. The CDR3 runs 15 residues. In germline, CDR1 is SGHAT, CDR2 FQNNGV. Trimming removed 5 bases from V and 3 bases from J; junction bases left unmatched: 9.

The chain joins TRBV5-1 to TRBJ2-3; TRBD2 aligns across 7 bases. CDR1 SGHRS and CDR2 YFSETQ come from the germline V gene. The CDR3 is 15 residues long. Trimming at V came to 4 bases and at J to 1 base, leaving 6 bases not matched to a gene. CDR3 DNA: TGCGCCAGCAGCGTCTGGCTAGCGGGCACAGATACGCAGTATTTT. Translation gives CASSVWLAGTDTQYF.

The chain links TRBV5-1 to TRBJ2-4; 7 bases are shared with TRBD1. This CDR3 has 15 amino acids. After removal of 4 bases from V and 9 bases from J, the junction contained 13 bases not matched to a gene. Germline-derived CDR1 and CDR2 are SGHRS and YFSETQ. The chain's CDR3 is CASSADPRQGGIQYF. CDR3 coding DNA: TGCGCCAGCAGCGCTGACCCTAGACAGGGTGGCATTCAGTACTTC.

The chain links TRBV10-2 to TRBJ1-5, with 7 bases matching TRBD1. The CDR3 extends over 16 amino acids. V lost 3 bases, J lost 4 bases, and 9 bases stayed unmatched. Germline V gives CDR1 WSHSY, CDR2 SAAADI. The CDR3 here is CASSDPDRAGNQPQHF. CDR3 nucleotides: TGCGCCAGCAGTGACCCTGACAGGGCCGGGAATCAGCCCCAGCATTTT.

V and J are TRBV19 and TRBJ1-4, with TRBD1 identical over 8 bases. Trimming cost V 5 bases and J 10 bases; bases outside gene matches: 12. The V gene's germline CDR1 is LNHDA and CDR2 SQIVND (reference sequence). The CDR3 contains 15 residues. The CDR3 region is CASSHRQGKRGKLFF. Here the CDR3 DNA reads TGTGCCAGTAGTCATAGACAGGGGAAGAGGGGAAAACTGTTTTTT. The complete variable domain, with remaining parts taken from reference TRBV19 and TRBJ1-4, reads DGGITQSPKYLFRKEGQNVTLSCEQNLNHDAMYWYRQDPGQGLRLIYYSQIVNDFQKGDIAEGYSVSREKKESFPLTVTSAQKNPTAFYLCASSHRQGKRGKLFFGSGTQLSVL.

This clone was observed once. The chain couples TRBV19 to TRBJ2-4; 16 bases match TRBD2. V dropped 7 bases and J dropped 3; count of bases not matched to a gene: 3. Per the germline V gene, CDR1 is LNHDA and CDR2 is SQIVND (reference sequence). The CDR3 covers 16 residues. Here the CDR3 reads CASTGLAGGGKNIQYF. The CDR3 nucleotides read TGTGCCAGTACGGGACTAGCGGGAGGGGGCAAAAACATTCAGTACTTC.

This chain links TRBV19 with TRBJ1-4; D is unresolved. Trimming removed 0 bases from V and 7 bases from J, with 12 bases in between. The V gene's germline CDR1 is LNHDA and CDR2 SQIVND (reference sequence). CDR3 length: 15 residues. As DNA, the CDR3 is TGTGCCAGTAGTATAGACAGGACCCTTGGTGAAAAACTGTTTTTT. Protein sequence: CASSIDRTLGEKLFF.

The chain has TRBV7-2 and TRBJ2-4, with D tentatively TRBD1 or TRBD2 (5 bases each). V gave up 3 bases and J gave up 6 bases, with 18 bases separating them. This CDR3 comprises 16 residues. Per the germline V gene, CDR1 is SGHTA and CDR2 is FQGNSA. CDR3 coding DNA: TGTGCCAGCAGCTTGAGTACCGGCCGGGACCTAAACATTCAGTACTTC. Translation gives CASSLSTGRDLNIQYF.

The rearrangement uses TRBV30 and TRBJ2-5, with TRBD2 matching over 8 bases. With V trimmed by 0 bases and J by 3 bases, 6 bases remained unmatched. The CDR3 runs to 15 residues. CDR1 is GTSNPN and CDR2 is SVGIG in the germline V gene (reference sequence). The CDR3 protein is CAWSVTTAGEETQYF. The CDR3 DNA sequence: TGTGCCTGGAGTGTAACGACAGCGGGGGAAGAGACCCAGTACTTC.

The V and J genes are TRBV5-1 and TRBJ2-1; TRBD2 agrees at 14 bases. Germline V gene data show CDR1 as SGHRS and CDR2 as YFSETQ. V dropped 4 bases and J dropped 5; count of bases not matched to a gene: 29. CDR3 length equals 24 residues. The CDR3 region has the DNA TGCGCCAGCAGCCGAAACCTGGGACAGGGCTGGACTAGCGGGAGGATTAAACGAGACAATGAGCAGTTCTTC. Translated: CASSRNLGQGWTSGRIKRDNEQFF.